Reported below is one TCR beta chain. Its recognized antigen is unknown. Base qualities are not provided; no much larger clone lies one nucleotide away. Each collaborating institution followed its own protocols to collect whole blood in K2EDTA tubes. For TCRbeta analysis, collaborator samples were shipped as frozen whole blood, as isolated PBMCs, or as DNA extracted from either sample type. This entry comes from a study of blood T cell repertoires in COVID-19 (dated by TCRdb to the early 2020s). Regarding the study in general: Collaborator samples came from the United States, Italy and Spain and covered acute and convalescent phases of COVID-19. The prospective study material was composed of cDNA or gDNA derived from T cells, B-cell-depleted T cells, or PBMCs. The sample metadata nearly always contained a de-identified subject ID, COVID-19 status, age in years and sex. Where available, HLA class I and class II types were taken from metadata supplied by the sample provider and were not determined by assay-based typing. The samples were drawn from two sources: the first 160 participants of the ongoing ImmuneRACE study, and over 1,000 subjects contributed by 6 global collaborators. The repertoires were released in a freely available public database intended as a resource for research on the immune response to SARS-CoV-2. Deeply sampled blood TCRbeta repertoires from subjects exposed to, actively infected with, or recovered from COVID-19 were included in the dataset.

General conclusions and limits of the study: The quantity of clinical and demographic metadata differed by source and by participant and was supplied without curation.

CDR1 and CDR2, per the germline V gene, are MGHRA and YSYEKL. A distance of 10 bases separates the germline ends of V and J, which lose 0 bases and 5 bases respectively. The CDR3 goes from the cysteine to the phenylalanine over 14 residues. Of the read, only the CDR3 DNA is kept; its 42 bases are in frame from base 1. TCRbeta CDR3 regions were amplified from genomic DNA by means of the immunoSEQ Assay, a bias-controlled multiplex PCR. Under the source paper's analysis protocol: Within the assay, amplification of reference gene primers was used to estimate how many nucleated cells each sample contained. To quantify the absolute abundance of each unique TCRbeta CDR3 rearrangement, sequence reads were collapsed and filtered. For each sample, productive Simpson clonality was calculated as the square root of Simpson's diversity index across productive rearrangements. TCRdb holds this immuneACCESS table with in-frame rearrangements only. Some clones are missing; in checked studies, unresolved V genes explain under half, and the rest has no known cause. V and J calls and clone size are as listed in that table; D and trimming were resolved from the DNA. The sample table lists 80,000 or so clones, roughly 87% of them with a count of one. The ten largest account for about 2% of the sample.

The rearranged segments are TRBV4-1 and TRBJ1-1, and possibly TRBD1, on 5 matching bases. Material for sequencing was peripheral blood. This clonotype originated in a man aged 50-59 years with acute or convalescent COVID-19. Read as DNA, the sequence is TGCGCCAGCAGCCAAGAGCCTCAGGGAACTGAAGCTTTCTTT. It encodes CASSQEPQGTEAFF.